These 30 T cell receptor beta chains share one sample of origin, sequenced in a study of CXCR3-negative and CXCR3-positive naive CD8 T cells. Study-wide results and caveats: Relative to CXCR3-negative naive cells, CXCR3-positive naive cells had more hydrophobic TRB CDR3s.

Preparation of TRB cDNA libraries relied on 5' RACE carrying UMI labels. TCRdb processed the 5' RACE reads again and assigns one entry to each CDR3 protein, with no DNA. The clone table shows under 150,000 distinct CDR3 sequences, with the ten largest holding 0.41%. No antigen has been identified for these receptors. The sample comprised naive CXCR3+ CD8+ T cells from blood. Subset denoted: CD45RO-CCR7+CD27+CD95- naive CD8+ T cells expressing CXCR3 (TNR3+). The source is a human donor in good health. Some clones in this sample may be carry-over from other donors' samples.

V gene TRBV5-1 combines with J gene TRBJ2-1; TCRdb lists TRBD1, though no DNA is available to test this call. The germline gives CDR1 SGHRS, CDR2 YFSETQ. This CDR3 region has 15 residues. CDR3 amino acids: CASSGRESSYNEQFF.

CDR3 residues: CASSFLRGNTGELFF. This chain uses TRBV7-9 with TRBJ2-2; as DNA is missing, the TRBD2 call by TCRdb cannot be tested. Germline V CDR1 and CDR2: SEHNR, FQNEAQ (reference sequence). The length of the CDR3 is 15 residues.

This rearrangement joins TRBV29-1 to TRBJ2-1; TCRdb's assignment of TRBD2 cannot be checked, as there is no DNA. The germline CDR1 and CDR2 sequences are SQVTM and ANQGSEA. The length of the CDR3 is 16 residues. The CDR3 protein is CSVGGTLAGDYNEQFF.

This chain uses TRBV4-3 with TRBJ2-6; lacking DNA, the TRBD1 call made by TCRdb goes unchecked. CDR1 is LGHNA and CDR2 is YSLEER in the germline V gene. The CDR3 is made up of 22 amino acids. The CDR3 loop reads CASSQRRMPPGQAYSGANVLTF.

The V call is TRBV6-2 or TRBV6-3, the J call TRBJ2-1; absent DNA, TCRdb's TRBD2 call cannot be checked. The CDR3 contains 14 residues. CDR1 is MNHEY, CDR2 SVGEGT, per germline. CDR3 loop: CASSGTSGGNEQFF.

The chain joins TRBV19 to TRBJ1-1; the TCRdb call, TRBD1, lacks DNA for checking. Looked up from germline, CDR1 is LNHDA and CDR2 is SQIVND (reference sequence). This CDR3 spans 15 amino acids. CDR3 in amino acids: CASIGADRANTEAFF. Full variable domain (outside the CDR3, taken from reference TRBV19 and TRBJ1-1): DGGITQSPKYLFRKEGQNVTLSCEQNLNHDAMYWYRQDPGQGLRLIYYSQIVNDFQKGDIAEGYSVSREKKESFPLTVTSAQKNPTAFYLCASIGADRANTEAFFGQGTRLTVV.

V is TRBV28 and J is TRBJ2-3; no DNA is available, so the TRBD2 call from TCRdb remains unchecked. The germline V gene has CDR1 MDHEN and CDR2 SYDVKM. CDR3 length equals 14 residues. This chain's CDR3 is CASARLEDSDTQYF.

This chain connects TRBV14 to TRBJ1-1; TCRdb indicates TRBD1, and absent DNA this call remains unverified. Germline V lookup: CDR1 SGHDN, CDR2 FVKESK. The CDR3 has 11 residues. CDR3 amino acids: CASSHADRAFF.

This chain joins TRBV7-9 and TRBJ2-1; the D gene TCRdb calls, TRBD2, cannot be checked with no DNA. The CDR3 is made up of 13 amino acids. The V gene's germline CDR1 is SEHNR and CDR2 FQNEAQ (reference sequence). CDR3 sequence: CASKLAGVNEQFF.

The V call is TRBV6-5, the J call TRBJ2-2; TCRdb's D gene call, TRBD1, goes unchecked for lack of DNA. Germline values: CDR1 MNHEY, CDR2 SVGAGI. The CDR3 is 14 amino acids. The CDR3 here is CASTPVWGAGELFF.

This rearrangement joins TRBV6-5 to TRBJ1-1; TCRdb returns TRBD1, unconfirmable since there is no DNA. Germline CDR1 is MNHEY and CDR2 is SVGAGI. The CDR3 has 15 residues. CDR3 amino acids: CASSYFAGISTEAFF.

This chain uses TRBV7-6 with TRBJ2-1; the TRBD2 assignment by TCRdb is unverifiable without DNA. Germline loops: CDR1 SGHVS, CDR2 FNYEAQ. There are 14 residues in the CDR3. CDR3 amino acids: CASSLEKLAVEQFF.

The V call is TRBV6-6, the J call TRBJ2-7. CDR1 is MNHNY, CDR2 SVGAGI, per germline (reference sequence). The CDR3 totals 14 residues. Here the CDR3 reads CASSYYGISYEQYF.

The V call is TRBV4-1, the J call TRBJ2-1; TCRdb's D call of TRBD1 is untestable without DNA. Per germline, CDR1 MGHRA and CDR2 YSYEKL. This CDR3 is 15 amino acids long. The CDR3 here is CASSRDRPSYNEQFF.

The chain recombines TRBV20-1 with TRBJ2-2; TCRdb selects TRBD1, and the lack of DNA leaves this call unchecked. Per the germline V gene, CDR1 is DFQATT and CDR2 is SNEGSKA (reference sequence). CDR3 length: 15 amino acids. The chain's CDR3 is CSARDLTGNTGELFF.

The gene calls are TRBV4-1 and TRBJ2-7; TCRdb outputs TRBD2, but without DNA this stays unchecked. Per the germline V gene, CDR1 is MGHRA and CDR2 is YSYEKL. CDR3 length: 16 amino acids. The chain's CDR3 is CASSQVFGRESYEQYF.

This chain uses TRBV7-2 with TRBJ2-3. Germline CDR1 is SGHTA and CDR2 is FQGNSA. CDR3 length: 16 amino acids. This chain's CDR3 is CASSLVELAGTDTQYF.

This sequence joins TRBV28 and TRBJ2-7; TCRdb returns TRBD1, unconfirmable since there is no DNA. Germline CDR1 MDHEN, CDR2 SYDVKM. There are 15 residues in the CDR3. CDR3 residues: CASSLPRQKSYEQYF.

This sequence joins TRBV9 and TRBJ1-2. Germline V lookup: CDR1 SGDLS, CDR2 YYNGEE. This CDR3 has 12 amino acids. CDR3: CASSVNNYGYTF.

V is TRBV7-9 and J is TRBJ2-7. The CDR3 runs 14 residues. The germline V gene encodes CDR1 SEHNR and CDR2 FQNEAQ (reference sequence). The chain's CDR3 is CASSLAAAPYEQYF.

The rearrangement uses TRBV20-1 and TRBJ2-3; as DNA is missing, the TRBD1 call by TCRdb cannot be tested. The V gene's germline CDR1 is DFQATT and CDR2 SNEGSKA (reference sequence). The CDR3 length is 18 residues. The CDR3 sequence is CSARAYPQQGYNTDTQYF.

This sequence joins TRBV27 and TRBJ2-3; TCRdb returns TRBD1, unconfirmable since there is no DNA. The CDR3 consists of 15 residues. In germline, CDR1 is MNHEY, CDR2 SMNVEV (reference sequence). CDR3 loop: CASGTRDPITDTQYF.

The CDR3: CASSQVRTGWETQYF. The chain links TRBV3-1 to TRBJ2-5; the D call from TCRdb, TRBD1, cannot be confirmed without DNA. CDR3 length: 15 residues. Germline loops: CDR1 LGHDT, CDR2 YNNKEL (reference sequence).

The CDR3 here is CASSLSGGLKFPDTQYF. The genes are TRBV5-5 and TRBJ2-3; TCRdb's D gene call, TRBD2, goes unchecked for lack of DNA. This CDR3 region has 17 residues. Germline-derived CDR1 and CDR2 are SGHKS and YYEKEE (reference sequence).

The chain has TRBV9 and TRBJ2-3. CDR1 and CDR2 from the germline V gene are SGDLS and YYNGEE. This CDR3 contains 14 residues. The CDR3 sequence is CASSVVADPYTQYF.

The chain is built from TRBV10-3 and TRBJ2-7; TCRdb indicates TRBD1, and absent DNA this call remains unverified. This CDR3 region has 13 residues. Germline CDR1 ENHRY, CDR2 SYGVKD. The CDR3 here is CAIRTGVSYEQYF.

The genes are TRBV12-3 or TRBV12-4 and TRBJ1-3; the D call from TCRdb, TRBD1, cannot be confirmed without DNA. This CDR3 has 14 residues. The CDR3 loop reads CASSWDSSGNTIYF.

The chain links TRBV7-2 to TRBJ2-1. The CDR3 is 13 residues long. CDR1 and CDR2 from the germline V gene are SGHTA and FQGNSA. CDR3 protein: CASSLDPLNEQFF.

The chain employs TRBV25-1 and TRBJ2-5; the D call of TRBD1 rests on TCRdb alone, since no DNA is present to check it. The germline V gene has CDR1 MGHDK and CDR2 SYGVNS. The CDR3 length is 14 residues. This CDR3 is CASRETGEEETQYF.

Here the CDR3 reads CASSLLGGGAYNEQFF. The J gene is TRBJ2-1, the V gene TRBV7-3; TCRdb picks TRBD2, but there is no DNA to check that call. Per the germline V gene, CDR1 is SGHTA and CDR2 is FQGTGA. There are 16 residues in the CDR3.